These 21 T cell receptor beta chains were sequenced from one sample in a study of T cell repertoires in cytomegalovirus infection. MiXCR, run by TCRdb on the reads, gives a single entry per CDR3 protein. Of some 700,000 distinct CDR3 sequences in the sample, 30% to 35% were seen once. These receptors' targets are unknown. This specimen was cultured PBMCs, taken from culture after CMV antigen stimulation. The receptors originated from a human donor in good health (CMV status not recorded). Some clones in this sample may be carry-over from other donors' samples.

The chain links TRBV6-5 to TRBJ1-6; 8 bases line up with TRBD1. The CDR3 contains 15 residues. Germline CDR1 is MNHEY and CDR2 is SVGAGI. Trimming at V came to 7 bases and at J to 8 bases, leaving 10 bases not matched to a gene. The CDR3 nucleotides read TGTGCCAGCACTAGGAGACAGGGGTGGCATTCACCCCTCCACTTT. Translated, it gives CASTRRQGWHSPLHF.

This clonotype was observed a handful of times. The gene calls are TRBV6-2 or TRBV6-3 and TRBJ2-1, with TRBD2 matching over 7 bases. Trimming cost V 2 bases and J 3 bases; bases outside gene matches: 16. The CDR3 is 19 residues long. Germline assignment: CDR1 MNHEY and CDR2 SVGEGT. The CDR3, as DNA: TGTGCCAGCAGTTACCATATTAGCGCCGGGACTATGGGCTACAATGAGCAGTTCTTC. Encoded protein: CASSYHISAGTMGYNEQFF.

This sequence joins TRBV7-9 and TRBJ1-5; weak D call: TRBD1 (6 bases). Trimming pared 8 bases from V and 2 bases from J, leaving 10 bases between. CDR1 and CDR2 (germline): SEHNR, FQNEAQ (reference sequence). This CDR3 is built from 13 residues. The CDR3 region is CASEGGGNQPQHF. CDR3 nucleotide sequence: TGTGCCAGCGAGGGGGGAGGCAATCAGCCCCAGCATTTT.

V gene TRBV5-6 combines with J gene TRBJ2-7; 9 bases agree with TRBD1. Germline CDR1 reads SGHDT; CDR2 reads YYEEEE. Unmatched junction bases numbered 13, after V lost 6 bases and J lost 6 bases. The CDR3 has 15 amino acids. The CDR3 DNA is TGTGCCAGCAAGTTCCGGGACAGGGTGCCGGGCGAGCAGTACTTC. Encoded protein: CASKFRDRVPGEQYF.

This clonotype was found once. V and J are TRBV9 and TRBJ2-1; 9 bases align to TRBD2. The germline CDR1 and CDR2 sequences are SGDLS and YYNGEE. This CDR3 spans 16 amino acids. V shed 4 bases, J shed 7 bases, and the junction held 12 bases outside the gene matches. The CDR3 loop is CASSPQGLAGPNEQFF. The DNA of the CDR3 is TGTGCCAGCAGCCCCCAGGGGCTAGCGGGACCAAATGAGCAGTTCTTC.

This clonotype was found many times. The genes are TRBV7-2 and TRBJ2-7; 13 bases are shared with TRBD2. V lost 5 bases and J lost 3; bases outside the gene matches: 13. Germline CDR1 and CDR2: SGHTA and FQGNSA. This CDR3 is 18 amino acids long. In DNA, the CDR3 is TGTGCCAGCAGCCCCAAAACGGGACTAGCGGGGATTTTCTACGAGCAGTACTTC. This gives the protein CASSPKTGLAGIFYEQYF.

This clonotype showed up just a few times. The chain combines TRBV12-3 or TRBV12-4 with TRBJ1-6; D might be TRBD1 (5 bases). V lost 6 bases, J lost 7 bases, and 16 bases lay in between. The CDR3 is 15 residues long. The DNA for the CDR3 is TGTGCCAGCAGGAACCGGGACGGATTGAATTCACCCCTCCACTTT. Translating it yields CASRNRDGLNSPLHF.

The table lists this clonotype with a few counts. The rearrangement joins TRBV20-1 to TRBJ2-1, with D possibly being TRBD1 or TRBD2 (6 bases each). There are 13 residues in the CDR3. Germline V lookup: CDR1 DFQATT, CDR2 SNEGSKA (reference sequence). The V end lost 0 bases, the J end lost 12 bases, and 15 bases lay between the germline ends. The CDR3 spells CSARDRGRQGQFF. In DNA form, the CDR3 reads TGCAGTGCTAGAGATCGGGGGCGCCAGGGGCAGTTCTTC.

The CDR3 region has the DNA TGTGCCAGCATCCAAGCGGGGCGCCAGGATACGCAGTATTTT. Translated, it gives CASIQAGRQDTQYF. This sequence joins TRBV6-5 and TRBJ2-3; TRBD2 matches at 7 bases. The V and J ends lost 7 bases and 6 bases, in that order; junction bases with no gene match: 10. CDR3 length: 14 residues. Germline assignment: CDR1 MNHEY and CDR2 SVGAGI.

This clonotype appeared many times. Written as DNA, the CDR3 is TGTGCCAGCCAGGACAGGGGGCTTGTGGAGCAGTTCTTC. Its translation is CASQDRGLVEQFF. This chain joins TRBV7-2 and TRBJ2-1; TRBD1 agrees at 11 bases. Per germline, CDR1 SGHTA and CDR2 FQGNSA. V dropped 8 bases and J dropped 10; count of bases not matched to a gene: 7. The CDR3 loop spans 13 amino acids.

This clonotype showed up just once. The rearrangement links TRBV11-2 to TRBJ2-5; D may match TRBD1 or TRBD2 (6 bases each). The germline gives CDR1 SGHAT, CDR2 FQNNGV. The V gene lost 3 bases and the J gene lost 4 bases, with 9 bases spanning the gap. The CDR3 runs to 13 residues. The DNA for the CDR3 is TGTGCCAGCAGCTTGAAGGGGGGAGAGACCCAGTACTTC. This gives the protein CASSLKGGETQYF.

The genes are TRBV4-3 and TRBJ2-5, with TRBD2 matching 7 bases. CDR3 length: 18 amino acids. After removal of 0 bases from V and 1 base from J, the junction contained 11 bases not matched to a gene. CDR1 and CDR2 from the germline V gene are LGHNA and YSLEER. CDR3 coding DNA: TGCGCCAGCAGCCAAGATTATCTGGCGGGAGTAGTCCAAGAGACCCAGTACTTC. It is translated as CASSQDYLAGVVQETQYF.

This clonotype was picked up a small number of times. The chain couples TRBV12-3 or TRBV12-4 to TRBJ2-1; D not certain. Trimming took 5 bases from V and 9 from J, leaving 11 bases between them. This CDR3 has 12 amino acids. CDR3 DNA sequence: TGTGCCAGCAGTCCGACGTTGGCTGAGCAGTTCTTC. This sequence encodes CASSPTLAEQFF.

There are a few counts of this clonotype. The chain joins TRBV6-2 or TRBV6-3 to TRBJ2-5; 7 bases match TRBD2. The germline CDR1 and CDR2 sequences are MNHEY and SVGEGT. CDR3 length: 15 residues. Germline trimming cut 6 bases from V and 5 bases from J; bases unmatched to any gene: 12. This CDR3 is CASRVAGPSWETQYF. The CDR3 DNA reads TGTGCCAGCAGGGTAGCGGGCCCGAGTTGGGAGACCCAGTACTTC.

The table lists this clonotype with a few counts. CDR3 nucleotides: TGTGCCATCAGTGACCCTTTGGACAGGGCGGGCTATGGCTACACCTTC. Translated: CAISDPLDRAGYGYTF. The V call is TRBV10-3, the J call TRBJ1-2; 8 bases match TRBD1. The germline V gene encodes CDR1 ENHRY and CDR2 SYGVKD. V lost 3 bases and J lost 4; bases outside the gene matches: 10. The CDR3 has 16 residues.

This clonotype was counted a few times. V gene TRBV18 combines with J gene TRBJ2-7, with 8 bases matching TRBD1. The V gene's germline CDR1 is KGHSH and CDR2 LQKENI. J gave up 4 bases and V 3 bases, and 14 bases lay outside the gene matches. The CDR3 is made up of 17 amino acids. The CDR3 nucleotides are TGTGCCAGCTCACCCTCGCCTTGGGACAGGCTGAGGTACGAGCAGTACTTC. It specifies CASSPSPWDRLRYEQYF.

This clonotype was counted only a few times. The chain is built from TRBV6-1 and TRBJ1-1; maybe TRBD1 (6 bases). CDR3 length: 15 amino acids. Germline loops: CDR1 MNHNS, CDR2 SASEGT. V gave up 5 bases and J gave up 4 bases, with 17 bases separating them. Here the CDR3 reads CASSRILTGFTEAFF. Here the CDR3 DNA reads TGTGCCAGCAGTCGAATACTGACAGGATTCACTGAAGCTTTCTTT.

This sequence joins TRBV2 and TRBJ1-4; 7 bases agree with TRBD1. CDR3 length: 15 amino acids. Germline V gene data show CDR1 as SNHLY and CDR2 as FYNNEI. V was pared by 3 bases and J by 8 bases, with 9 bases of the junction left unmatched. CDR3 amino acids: CASSDPDRRIEKLFF. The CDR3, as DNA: TGTGCCAGCAGTGACCCGGACAGGCGTATAGAAAAACTGTTTTTT.

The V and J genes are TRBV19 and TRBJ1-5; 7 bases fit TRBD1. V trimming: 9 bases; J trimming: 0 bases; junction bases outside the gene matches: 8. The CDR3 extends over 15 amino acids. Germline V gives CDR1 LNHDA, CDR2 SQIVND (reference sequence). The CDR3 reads CASRGQAYSNQPQHF. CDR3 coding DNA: TGTGCCAGCAGAGGACAGGCGTATAGCAATCAGCCCCAGCATTTT.

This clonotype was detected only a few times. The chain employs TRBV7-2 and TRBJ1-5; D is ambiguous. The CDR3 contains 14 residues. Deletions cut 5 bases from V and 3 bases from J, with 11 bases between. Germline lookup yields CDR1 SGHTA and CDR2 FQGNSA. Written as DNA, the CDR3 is TGTGCCAGCAGCGAGATACGAGACAATCAGCCCCAGCATTTT. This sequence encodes CASSEIRDNQPQHF.

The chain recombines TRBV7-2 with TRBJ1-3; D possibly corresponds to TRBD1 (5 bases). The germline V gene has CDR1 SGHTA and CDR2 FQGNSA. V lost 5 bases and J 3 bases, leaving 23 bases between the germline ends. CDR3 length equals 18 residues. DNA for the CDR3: TGTGCCAGCAGCCCAAGGGGAGGGTTCTTCGGTTTTGGAAACACCATATATTTT. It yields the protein CASSPRGGFFGFGNTIYF. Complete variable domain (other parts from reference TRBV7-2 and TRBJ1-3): GAGVSQSPSNKVTEKGKDVELRCDPISGHTALYWYRQSLGQGLEFLIYFQGNSAPDKSGLPSDRFSAERTGGSVSTLTIQRTQQEDSAVYLCASSPRGGFFGFGNTIYFGEGSWLTVV.